A single sample is the source of the 23 T cell receptor beta chains below, sequenced in a study of cytomegalovirus exposure and HLA in healthy donors. The PCR employed 60 Vbeta primers together with 13 Jbeta primers. Some clones are missing from TCRdb's copy, which holds only in-frame ones; the method was immunoSEQ multiplex PCR. Altogether roughly 110,000 clones are present, around 80% being singletons, with the ten largest covering over 4%. Specimen: PBMCs. These receptors all stem from a man aged 25 to 40 in good health and CMV-seropositive.

V usage is TRBV10-3 and J usage is TRBJ1-2, with D possibly matching TRBD1 (5 bases). V was shortened by 2 bases and J by 4 bases, with 20 bases between the two germline ends. Germline-derived CDR1 and CDR2 are ENHRY and SYGVKD. CDR3 length: 17 amino acids. The CDR3 reads CAISEAPDSPLGYGYTF. For the CDR3, the DNA is TGTGCCATCAGTGAGGCACCCGACAGTCCTCTCGGCTATGGCTACACCTTC.

This clone was found a few times. The rearrangement joins TRBV10-1 to TRBJ2-2; D unclear. The CDR3 extends over 13 amino acids. The ends were cut back, 5 bases at V and 3 bases at J, with 7 bases in the middle. From germline, CDR1 is WNHNN and CDR2 SYGVQD (reference sequence). The CDR3 bases are TGCGCCAGCAGTCTAACTGACACCGGGGAGCTGTTTTTT. Its translation: CASSLTDTGELFF.

The rearrangement links TRBV28 to TRBJ2-7; TRBD1 aligns across 10 bases. V lost 6 bases and J lost 6; bases outside the gene matches: 8. The CDR3 extends over 14 amino acids. The germline CDR1 and CDR2 sequences are MDHEN and SYDVKM. Written as DNA, the CDR3 is TGTGCCAGCAGCCCGGGACAGGGGTCTGTCGAGCAGTACTTC. Its translation is CASSPGQGSVEQYF.

J is TRBJ2-2 and V is TRBV11-2; the D is unclear. The CDR3 is made up of 16 amino acids. The V end lost 7 bases, the J end lost 4 bases, and 19 bases lay between the germline ends. Germline CDR1 is SGHAT and CDR2 is FQNNGV. CDR3 sequence (DNA): TGTGCCAGCATCCCCTGGTACACCCCGGGCACCGGGGAGCTGTTTTTT. It specifies CASIPWYTPGTGELFF.

This clone was observed once. The chain carries TRBV10-3 and TRBJ1-3; 8 bases map to TRBD1. The germline CDR1 and CDR2 sequences are ENHRY and SYGVKD. This CDR3 contains 15 residues. V lost 2 bases, J lost 2 bases, and 2 bases stayed unmatched. This chain's CDR3 is CAISEAGGPGNTIYF. CDR3 DNA: TGTGCCATCAGTGAGGCAGGGGGCCCTGGAAACACCATATATTTT.

Points on this clone: Its ends do not fully match the called genes, so a read error is possible. This sequence joins TRBV7-9 and TRBJ2-3; 12 nucleotides match TRBD2. The CDR3 is made up of 15 amino acids. Germline V gene data show CDR1 as SEHNR and CDR2 as FQNEAQ (reference sequence). CDR3 in amino acids: CASSLAGGPVDTQYF. CDR3 DNA sequence: TGTGCCAGCAGCCTAGCGGGGGGGCCGGTAGATACGCAGTATTTT.

V and J are TRBV6-5 and TRBJ2-7, with a tentative D call TRBD1 (6 bases). CDR1 and CDR2 (germline): MNHEY, SVGAGI. V lost 8 bases, J lost 5 bases, and 19 bases lay in between. CDR3 size: 14 residues. The CDR3 loop reads CASLFWAGENEQYF. The CDR3 DNA sequence: TGTGCCAGCCTTTTCTGGGCAGGGGAGAACGAGCAGTACTTC.

The rearrangement links TRBV12-5 to TRBJ1-2, with D tentatively TRBD1 (6 bases). Germline loops: CDR1 LGHNT, CDR2 FRNRAP. Deletions cut 2 bases from V and 4 bases from J, with 14 bases between. This CDR3 is 15 amino acids long. The CDR3, as DNA: TGTGCTAGTGGTTTGATCGGGACAATCGCCTATGGCTACACCTTC. Its protein is CASGLIGTIAYGYTF.

This clone occurred a few times. The chain combines TRBV5-1 with TRBJ1-1; 9 nucleotides match TRBD1. With 2 bases clipped from V and 1 base from J, the junction kept 3 bases outside the gene matches. CDR3 length equals 15 residues. CDR1 SGHRS and CDR2 YFSETQ come from the germline V gene. This CDR3 reads CASSLLGQGNTEAFF. The DNA for the CDR3 is TGCGCCAGCAGCTTACTGGGACAGGGGAACACTGAAGCTTTCTTT.

This clone occurred many times. The V call is TRBV5-1, the J call TRBJ1-1, with D perhaps TRBD1 (6 bases). V was shortened by 4 bases and J by 4 bases, with 14 bases between the two germline ends. CDR1 and CDR2 (germline): SGHRS, YFSETQ. The CDR3 is made up of 14 amino acids. In DNA, the CDR3 is TGCGCCAGCAGCGAGTTCACAGGGTCCACTGAAGCTTTCTTT. The encoded protein is CASSEFTGSTEAFF.

This chain links TRBV5-1 with TRBJ2-3; weak D call: TRBD1 (6 bases). Germline CDR1 is SGHRS and CDR2 is YFSETQ. Trimming stripped 4 bases from V and 1 base from J, with 16 bases between. This CDR3 has 16 amino acids. The CDR3 DNA reads TGCGCCAGCAGCCTGGACAGCCCTTTTGGCACAGATACGCAGTATTTT. Its translation: CASSLDSPFGTDTQYF.

The chain employs TRBV10-1 and TRBJ2-5; 10 bases map to TRBD2. The length of the CDR3 is 18 residues. Germline assignment: CDR1 WNHNN and CDR2 SYGVQD (reference sequence). V shed 4 bases, J shed 5 bases, and the junction held 16 bases outside the gene matches. CDR3 nucleotide sequence: TGCGCCAGCAGTGCCGCAGGGCCTAGCGGGGGTGAACGGGAGACCCAGTACTTC. This codes for CASSAAGPSGGERETQYF.

The V and J genes are TRBV18 and TRBJ2-2; D not resolved. Per the germline V gene, CDR1 is KGHSH and CDR2 is LQKENI. Trimming left V 2 bases short and J 1 base short, with 8 bases between. The CDR3 has 15 amino acids. This CDR3 is CASSPKTGNTGELFF. The CDR3 DNA follows: TGTGCCAGCTCACCAAAGACGGGGAACACCGGGGAGCTGTTTTTT.

This chain links TRBV2 with TRBJ1-1; no definite D call. V was trimmed by 6 bases and J by 0 bases, leaving 8 bases between them. The CDR3 is made up of 13 amino acids. Germline assignment: CDR1 SNHLY and CDR2 FYNNEI. The CDR3 nucleotides read TGTGCCAGCAGAACACAGCTGAACACTGAAGCTTTCTTT. Its translation is CASRTQLNTEAFF.

The chain uses TRBV18 and TRBJ1-5; possible D gene TRBD1, 5 bases. The CDR3 covers 16 residues. CDR1 KGHSH and CDR2 LQKENI come from the germline V gene. V lost 0 bases and J 0 bases, leaving 9 bases between the germline ends. The DNA of the CDR3 is TGTGCCAGCTCACCACCGGGGAGGGGTAGCAATCAGCCCCAGCATTTT. This encodes CASSPPGRGSNQPQHF.

This clone turned up a few times. V gene TRBV5-4 combines with J gene TRBJ2-5; D gene ambiguous. The CDR3 is 15 amino acids. CDR1 SGHNT and CDR2 YYREEE come from the germline V gene (reference sequence). The V end lost 1 base, the J end lost 2 bases, and 12 bases lay between the germline ends. The CDR3 DNA reads TGTGCCAGCAGCTTGAGTCAGGCGCCACAAGAGACCCAGTACTTC. Translated: CASSLSQAPQETQYF. Looking up the rest from reference TRBV5-4 and TRBJ2-5 gives the full variable domain: ETGVTQSPTHLIKTRGQQVTLRCSSQSGHNTVSWYQQALGQGPQFIFQYYREEENGRGNFPPRFSGLQFPNYSSELNVNALELDDSALYLCASSLSQAPQETQYFGPGTRLLVL.

The CDR3 sequence: CASSWVGQTNTGELFF. CDR3 bases: TGTGCCAGCAGTTGGGTCGGACAGACGAACACCGGGGAGCTGTTTTTT. The chain couples TRBV28 to TRBJ2-2, with D perhaps TRBD1 (6 bases). The V end lost 4 bases, the J end lost 0 bases, and 12 bases lay between the germline ends. The CDR3 length is 16 residues. The germline gives CDR1 MDHEN, CDR2 SYDVKM.

This chain connects TRBV4-3 to TRBJ1-2; D perhaps matches TRBD1 (5 bases). The V gene's germline CDR1 is LGHNA and CDR2 YSLEER. V was shortened by 0 bases and J by 7 bases, with 15 bases between the two germline ends. This CDR3 comprises 15 residues. This CDR3 reads CASSQDQGFRGGYTF. CDR3 DNA sequence: TGCGCCAGCAGCCAAGATCAGGGTTTCAGAGGTGGCTACACCTTC.

The genes are TRBV27 and TRBJ1-2; D is possibly TRBD1 (6 bases). Trimming stripped 5 bases from V and 1 base from J, with 14 bases between. The CDR3 covers 15 residues. Germline V gene sequence: CDR1 MNHEY, CDR2 SMNVEV (reference sequence). As DNA, the CDR3 is TGTGCCAGCAGTCCGGACAGCATCCTTAACTATGGCTACACCTTC. As protein: CASSPDSILNYGYTF.

This clone turned up a few times. The V and J genes are TRBV9 and TRBJ2-3; the D gene is possibly TRBD2 (5 bases). V lost 4 bases and J lost 5, with 8 bases in between. This CDR3 spans 12 amino acids. Germline CDR1 reads SGDLS; CDR2 reads YYNGEE. The CDR3 is CASSPAGDTQYF. The DNA of the CDR3 is TGTGCCAGCAGCCCGGCGGGAGATACGCAGTATTTT.

This chain connects TRBV4-2 to TRBJ1-4, with D possibly being TRBD1 (6 bases). Trimming shortened V by 5 bases and J by 4 bases, and 14 bases separated the two germline ends. Germline-derived CDR1 and CDR2 are LGHNA and YNFKEQ. The CDR3 extends over 15 amino acids. CDR3 coding DNA: TGTGCCAGCAGCGCCGGGACACTCTTTAATGAAAAACTGTTTTTT. Its translation is CASSAGTLFNEKLFF.

J is TRBJ2-7 and V is TRBV25-1; TRBD1 aligns across 9 bases. The CDR3 extends over 15 amino acids. Unmatched junction bases numbered 7, after V lost 4 bases and J lost 3 bases. CDR1 MGHDK and CDR2 SYGVNS come from the germline V gene. The DNA of the CDR3 is TGTGCCAGCAGTGGCAAGACAGGGGGAAGCTACGAGCAGTACTTC. This gives the protein CASSGKTGGSYEQYF.

The CDR3 DNA reads TGTGCCGGGGGCCGGGGAAAGGGGAATTCACCCCTCCACTTT. This encodes CAGGRGKGNSPLHF. This chain joins TRBV28 and TRBJ1-6; D possibly corresponds to TRBD1 (6 bases). Germline loops: CDR1 MDHEN, CDR2 SYDVKM. The CDR3 has 14 amino acids. The V gene lost 11 bases and the J gene lost 7 bases, with 18 bases spanning the gap.